Here is one T cell receptor (beta chain) with its context. The data belong to a study of blood T cell repertoires in COVID-19. The wider study: Samples taken during acute and convalescent COVID-19 were collected in the United States, Italy and Spain.

J lost 6 bases, V lost 5 bases, and 1 base had no gene match. Germline CDR1 LNHDA, CDR2 SQIVND (reference sequence). The CDR3 extends over 13 amino acids. During active infection, Seattle patients enrolled and were then monitored through disease. The authors' processing: Reference gene primer amplification yielded estimated nucleated cell counts. The protocol was immunoSEQ multiplex PCR, while the TCRdb copy is restricted to in-frame clones and leaves out a portion. V and J calls and clone size are given by that table; D and trimming were obtained from the DNA. The sample holds approximately 460,000 clones, approximately 89% seen once.

V is TRBV19 and J is TRBJ1-6; 7 bases are shared with TRBD1. The material sequenced was peripheral blood. The clonotype was recovered from a young man with COVID-19, enrolled during active disease. CDR3 region: CASSAGGNSPLHF. CDR3 DNA sequence: TGTGCCAGTAGTGCAGGGGGTAATTCACCCCTCCACTTT.